This T cell receptor beta chain was recovered during a study of T cell responses to AZD1222 COVID-19 vaccine (dated by TCRdb to 2020 to 2022). Regarding the complete study: TCR sequencing was performed for about 240 trial participants, of whom about 200 were given two doses of AZD1222 and some 25 were given two doses of MenACWY control vaccine. Trial participants were enrolled by age into subgroups of 18-55, 56-69 and 70-plus years, and about 150, 27 and 61 TCR-sequenced participants, respectively, were included in these subgroups. What the study reported, not specific to this receptor: The 56-69-year group was small, and its depth increase did not reach significance, likely because of low power. Epitopes outside the regions mutated in the B.1.351 and B.1.1.7 variants were reportedly recognized by nearly half of the unique spike-specific TCRs. Most participants were white British and females outnumbered males, and the authors suggested that clonal diversity may have been underestimated. After two AZD1222 doses, both the breadth and the depth of spike-specific TCRs were significantly higher than at day 0 and than in MenACWY recipients. Vaccine-associated CD4 TCRs spanned the whole spike protein, with dominant responses in regions 160-218 and 743-854. Because no day 14 peak-response samples were available, repertoires were characterized only after the peak T cell response. Only six AZD1222 recipients were SARS-CoV-2 seropositive at baseline, limiting conclusions about previously exposed vaccinees.

Concerning this clone itself: Its cognate antigen has yet to be identified. Base quality data are lacking; no much larger clone is found one base away. Other DNA sequences within the sample encode an identical CDR3.

The intended sense of this specimen's time point label: about 28 days (+/-7) after the second vaccine dose. AZD1222 recipients with second doses at about 4 weeks or about 12 weeks were pooled, because spike-specific TCR depth and breadth did not differ between schedules. The vaccinee samples were drawn from two UK trials, COV001 and COV002, one of which was a single-blind randomized controlled phase 2/3 trial testing AZD1222 (ChAdOx1 nCoV-19) in healthy adults. Trial participant PBMC samples were collected at day 0 and day 28 after the second dose for TCRbeta chain sequencing. There are 15 amino acids in the CDR3, from cysteine to phenylalanine inclusive. The DNA shown is the 45-base CDR3, in frame from base 1. Taken from the germline V gene, the CDR1 and CDR2 loops are MDHEN and SYDVKM. The trim is 3 bases for V and 0 bases for J, with a gap of 8 bases between the germline ends. The CDR3 regions of human TCRbeta chains were subjected to immunosequencing. Under the source paper's analysis protocol: TCRs in the repertoires were compared against a reference library of SARS-CoV-2-specific TCRs that had been generated with the MIRA antigen-specificity platform. Breadth meant the fraction of unique TCRs that were SARS-CoV-2-associated, whereas depth meant the fraction of total T cells that were SARS-CoV-2-associated. Each spike-specific TCR was assigned to its reactive spike region and to a CD4 or CD8 class using the MIRA data. Log10-transformed breadth and depth values were compared by one-way ANOVA with Sidak's multiple comparisons tests. Entries here come from immuneACCESS through TCRdb and include only in-frame sequences with V and J called. Some clones fail to appear in such tables; in the studies checked, an unresolved V gene covers under half of the shortfall, and the cause of the remainder is unknown. V and J calls and clone size are copied from that table; D and trimming were computed from the DNA. This sample holds about 130,000 clones; 88% were observed only once. Around 5.3% of the sample is taken by the ten largest.

The sequenced sample was peripheral blood, obtained 28 days after the second AZD1222 dose. Recombination linked TRBV28 to TRBJ1-4; no D gene can be assigned with confidence. The sequence was collected from an adult who received the AZD1222 COVID-19 vaccine. The nucleotide sequence reads as follows: TGTGCCAGCAGTTTGACGGGCACAACTAATGAAAAACTGTTTTTT. Protein translation: CASSLTGTTNEKLFF.